This paragraph reports one T cell receptor beta chain. The data derive from a study of blood T cell repertoires in COVID-19. Study summary: Both acute and convalescent COVID-19 samples were obtained from the United States, Italy and Spain. PBMCs, B-cell-depleted T cells, or T cells were the source of the cDNA or gDNA that made up the material.

Germline CDR1 and CDR2: SGHTA and FQGNSA. V gave up 4 bases and J gave up 4 bases; unmatched junction bases: 3. The CDR3 runs 14 residues. In the study's own analysis: From reference gene primer amplification, estimates of nucleated cell counts were derived. TCRdb's table, derived via immunoSEQ multiplex PCR, lists solely in-frame clones and lacks some. That table furnishes V, J and clone size, whereas the DNA furnished D and trimming. The sample holds some 110,000 clones, approximately 84% seen once. Sequencing was done on a sample of peripheral blood. The chain uses TRBV7-2 and TRBJ1-1; 10 bases are shared with TRBD1. This sequence was found in a man aged 65 to 79 with active or convalescent COVID-19. CDR3 bases: TGTGCCAGCAGCTCAAGGACAGGGGGCACTGAAGCTTTCTTT. Protein sequence: CASSSRTGGTEAFF.